This T cell receptor beta chain stems from a study of a mutant IDH1 vaccine in newly diagnosed glioma. The overall study: Across weeks 1, 3, 5, 7, 11, 15, 19 and 23, patients received a vaccination each time, eight in all. Most patients had radiochemotherapy with temozolomide before enrollment; others had one alone. Study-wide results and limits: Whatever changes occurred in top peripheral T cell clonotypes seemed unrelated to pseudoprogression.

As for time point: week 11, during vaccination. All doses held 300 ug of mutant IDH1 20-mer peptide, with topical imiquimod. The astrocytomas were IDH1-mutant, ATRX-negative, and WHO grade 3 or 4. TCRdb's copy holds only in-frame clones and misses some; the assay was immunoSEQ multiplex PCR. Counted here are fewer than 35,000 clones, approximately 78% occurring once; the ten biggest clones make up approximately 24%. This CDR3 has 14 amino acids. V lost 4 bases and J 2 bases, leaving 9 bases between the germline ends. Germline V gene data show CDR1 as SGHDT and CDR2 as YYEEEE. Comments on this clone: What it recognizes is unknown.

The gene calls are TRBV5-6 and TRBJ2-2; D ambiguous. The TCR sequence derives from a man aged 30-40 years with glioma. Here the sequenced sample was PBMCs, taken from a glioma patient whose treatment included an IDH1 peptide vaccine. The CDR3 DNA follows: TGTGCCAGCAGCCGTACGCTAAACACCGGGGAGCTGTTTTTT. It yields the protein CASSRTLNTGELFF.